This passage covers 10 T cell receptor delta chains from one sample sequenced in a study of Vδ1+ human thymocytes. Study-level results: Thymic TRG and TRD repertoires appeared highly polyclonal.

For these TCRs, the target antigens are not known. RNA was extracted from the cells and then reverse transcribed. CDR3 amplicons came from multiplex PCR with pooled V-gene forward and constant-region reverse primers. TCRdb re-called the multiplex PCR reads with CATT. This table has over 45,000 delta-chain clones, about 15% appearing once. Sequencing was performed on Vdelta1+ gamma-delta thymocytes from the thymus. Subset of the sample: FACS-sorted CD3+ TCRalphabeta- TCRVdelta1+ TCRVdelta2- thymocytes. These receptors all stem from a girl less than two years old who had congenital heart surgery.

This clone appeared a few times. J is TRDJ1 and V is TRDV2, with D perhaps matching TRDD3 (5 bases). CDR1 GEAIGNYY and CDR2 EKD come from the germline V gene. Trimming removed 5 bases from V and 0 bases from J, with 36 bases in between. This CDR3 has 22 amino acids. The CDR3 sequence: CACVGCREPVGTYWNNTDKLIF. The DNA of the CDR3 is TGTGCCTGTGTAGGGTGTCGTGAGCCTGTTGGAACGTACTGGAACAACACCGATAAACTCATCTTT.

The sample holds a few counts of this clone. This rearrangement joins TRDV1 to TRDJ1; TRDD3 matches at 9 bases. The CDR3 has 24 residues. In germline, CDR1 is TSWWSYY, CDR2 QGS. J was trimmed by 3 bases and V by 3 bases; bases with no gene match: 32. CDR3 region: CALGDPWSGDTRSEVRSRADKLIF. CDR3 coding DNA: TGTGCTCTTGGGGATCCTTGGTCGGGGGATACTCGCAGTGAGGTCCGGTCGCGGGCCGATAAACTCATCTTT.

The chain links TRDV1 to TRDJ1; no definite D call. The V end lost 4 bases, the J end lost 0 bases, and 15 bases lay between the germline ends. The CDR3 consists of 16 residues. CDR1 TSWWSYY and CDR2 QGS come from the germline V gene. The CDR3 loop reads CALGGYSDWDTDKLIF. The CDR3 nucleotides read TGTGCTCTTGGGGGGTATTCGGATTGGGACACCGATAAACTCATCTTT.

A few counts support this clone. The rearrangement uses TRDV1 and TRDJ1; TRDD3 agrees at 9 bases. This CDR3 spans 19 amino acids. After removal of 4 bases from V and 0 bases from J, the junction contained 15 bases not matched to a gene. Germline V gene lookup returns CDR1 TSWWSYY and CDR2 QGS. The CDR3 sequence is CALGGNQSTGGRYTDKLIF. DNA of the CDR3: TGTGCTCTTGGGGGAAACCAAAGTACTGGGGGACGGTACACCGATAAACTCATCTTT.

The chain carries TRDV2 and TRDJ1, with a possible D match to TRDD1 (6 bases). The V end was cut by 7 bases, the J end by 2 bases, with 19 bases between. The CDR3 covers 15 residues. Per germline, CDR1 GEAIGNYY and CDR2 EKD. CDR3 residues: CAWKYIWPGTDKLIF. The DNA of the CDR3 is TGTGCCTGGAAATACATATGGCCGGGAACCGATAAACTCATCTTT.

The chain is built from TRDV1 and TRDJ1; the match to TRDD3 covers 10 bases. The CDR3 has 26 amino acids. With V trimmed by 3 bases and J by 0 bases, 34 bases remained unmatched. Germline values: CDR1 TSWWSYY, CDR2 QGS. Here the CDR3 reads CALGDPAFPTPIFTGGSRANTDKLIF. The CDR3 coding sequence is TGTGCTCTTGGGGACCCGGCCTTCCCAACTCCGATCTTTACTGGGGGATCCCGAGCTAACACCGATAAACTCATCTTT.

The J gene is TRDJ1, the V gene TRDV1; the D gene is possibly TRDD2 (8 bases). The CDR3 sequence is 23 residues long. Trimming took 3 bases from V and 1 from J, leaving 36 bases between them. Per germline, CDR1 TSWWSYY and CDR2 QGS. The CDR3 region has the DNA TGTGCTCTTGGGGACAGAATCGTGTCTTCCTACAATGCTGGGGGCATGATCACCGATAAACTCATCTTT. Protein: CALGDRIVSSYNAGGMITDKLIF.

The chain is built from TRDV1 and TRDJ1; D could derive from TRDD2 or TRDD3 (9 bases each). The V end was cut by 5 bases, the J end by 4 bases, with 38 bases between. Germline V gene lookup returns CDR1 TSWWSYY and CDR2 QGS. There are 22 residues in the CDR3. This CDR3 reads CALGPPAFLRLGDFGVGDKLIF. The CDR3 DNA sequence: TGTGCTCTTGGGCCCCCGGCCTTCCTACGGCTGGGGGATTTTGGGGTGGGCGATAAACTCATCTTT.

The rearrangement links TRDV1 to TRDJ1, with D unclear. CDR1 TSWWSYY and CDR2 QGS come from the germline V gene. This CDR3 has 16 amino acids. The germline V and J ends were trimmed by 0 bases and 5 bases, with 16 bases remaining between them. CDR3 region: CALGELHPPLGDKLIF. CDR3 in DNA: TGTGCTCTTGGGGAACTACACCCACCCCTAGGGGATAAACTCATCTTT.

V gene TRDV1 combines with J gene TRDJ1, with TRDD2 matching 9 bases. The V and J ends lost 1 base and 4 bases, in that order; junction bases with no gene match: 31. This CDR3 is 24 amino acids long. CDR1 is TSWWSYY and CDR2 is QGS in the germline V gene. CDR3 DNA: TGTGCTCTTGGGGAACGACGGTATGGCCTTCCTACGATAGGATACGCCTGGGGTATCGATAAACTCATCTTT. Its translation is CALGERRYGLPTIGYAWGIDKLIF.